One sample yielded the 9 T cell receptor beta chains listed below, sequenced in a study of PD-L1 blockade in urothelial cancer. The time point here: pretreatment peripheral blood. Profiled with immunoSEQ multiplex PCR; TCRdb holds only in-frame clones, not every one. The data contain roughly 90,000 clones, roughly 90% of them singletons. Sequencing used PBMCs, obtained around atezolizumab (anti-PD-L1) treatment. The receptor source for this set is a woman older than 75 with urothelial cancer.

The chain carries TRBV19 and TRBJ1-2; D may be TRBD1 (5 bases). The CDR3 extends over 15 amino acids. Germline lookup yields CDR1 LNHDA and CDR2 SQIVND (reference sequence). The V gene lost 3 bases and the J gene lost 2 bases, with 13 bases spanning the gap. The CDR3: CASSIVGAENYGYTF. DNA of the CDR3: TGTGCCAGTAGTATCGTAGGGGCAGAAAACTATGGCTACACCTTC.

This chain links TRBV7-9 with TRBJ1-1, with D tentatively TRBD1 (6 bases). Between the trimmed V and J ends, which lost 4 bases and 1 base, there was a span of 13 bases. The CDR3 runs 15 residues. CDR1 is SEHNR and CDR2 is FQNEAQ in the germline V gene (reference sequence). CDR3 region: CASSSWDMRNTEAFF. CDR3 in DNA: TGTGCCAGCAGCTCCTGGGACATGCGGAACACTGAAGCTTTCTTT. Using reference TRBV7-9 and TRBJ1-1 for the parts outside the CDR3, the full variable domain is DTGVSQNPRHKITKRGQNVTFRCDPISEHNRLYWYRQTLGQGPEFLTYFQNEAQLEKSRLLSDRFSAERPKGSFSTLEIQRTEQGDSAMYLCASSSWDMRNTEAFFGQGTRLTVV.

The gene calls are TRBV28 and TRBJ1-1; no clear D. CDR3 length: 14 amino acids. The germline V gene encodes CDR1 MDHEN and CDR2 SYDVKM. V gave up 1 base and J gave up 3 bases, with 9 bases separating them. CDR3 sequence (DNA): TGTGCCAGCAGTTTATCACGCCGGGACACTGAAGCTTTCTTT. It yields the protein CASSLSRRDTEAFF.

The chain recombines TRBV7-8 with TRBJ2-7, with TRBD1 identical over 11 bases. With V trimmed by 1 base and J by 2 bases, 7 bases remained unmatched. In germline, CDR1 is SGHVS, CDR2 FQNEAQ. The CDR3 is 17 amino acids. The CDR3 DNA follows: TGTGCCAGCAGCTTAGGGACAGGGGGCGTTAAGACCTACGAGCAGTACTTC. Translating it yields CASSLGTGGVKTYEQYF.

The gene calls are TRBV4-2 and TRBJ2-7; 8 bases are shared with TRBD1. V was clipped by 1 base and J by 5 bases; unmatched bases: 7. This CDR3 has 15 residues. Germline-derived CDR1 and CDR2 are LGHNA and YNFKEQ. The CDR3 reads CASSQGTGFFDEQYF. For the CDR3, the DNA is TGTGCCAGCAGCCAAGGGACAGGGTTTTTCGACGAGCAGTACTTC.

The chain couples TRBV20-1 to TRBJ1-1; 8 bases fit TRBD1. V gave up 4 bases and J gave up 8 bases; unmatched junction bases: 3. Per germline, CDR1 DFQATT and CDR2 SNEGSKA (reference sequence). The CDR3 length is 11 residues. In nucleotides, the CDR3 is TGCAGTGCTATGGACAGGGAAGAAGCTTTCTTT. Its protein is CSAMDREEAFF.

The V and J genes are TRBV5-1 and TRBJ2-3; the match to TRBD2 covers 8 bases. Germline V gene data show CDR1 as SGHRS and CDR2 as YFSETQ. V gave up 3 bases and J gave up 5 bases; unmatched junction bases: 11. This CDR3 comprises 16 residues. The CDR3 loop reads CASSSPSGRDLDTQYF. As DNA, the CDR3 is TGCGCCAGCAGCTCCCCGAGCGGGAGAGACCTAGATACGCAGTATTTT. The whole variable domain, remainder taken from reference TRBV5-1 and TRBJ2-3, is KAGVTQTPRYLIKTRGQQVTLSCSPISGHRSVSWYQQTPGQGLQFLFEYFSETQRNKGNFPGRFSGRQFSNSRSEMNVSTLELGDSALYLCASSSPSGRDLDTQYFGPGTRLTVL.

The chain carries TRBV6-1 and TRBJ2-1; 9 bases fit TRBD1. Trimming took 4 bases from V and 8 from J; bases not matched to a gene: 9. The CDR3 is 15 amino acids. CDR1 is MNHNS and CDR2 is SASEGT in the germline V gene. CDR3 loop: CASSVQGARVDEQFF. CDR3 nucleotide sequence: TGTGCCAGCAGTGTACAGGGGGCAAGGGTCGATGAGCAGTTCTTC.

The table lists this clone with a count of one. CDR3 region: CSVGAGSGNEQFF. The CDR3 bases are TGCAGCGTTGGGGCGGGCTCTGGGAATGAGCAGTTCTTC. The V gene is TRBV29-1, the J gene TRBJ2-1; TRBD2 might be the D (5 bases). There are 13 residues in the CDR3. The germline V and J ends were trimmed by 4 bases and 7 bases, with 14 bases remaining between them. Germline assignment: CDR1 SQVTM and CDR2 ANQGSEA.